This TCR beta chain was recorded in a study of spatial heterogeneity in lung cancer. Time point specified: blood at routine non-recurrence follow-up after resection. Sequencing was performed on whole RNA extracted from tumor and nontumor lung tissue, or from frozen PBMC, and the material was left unsorted. This clonotype was detected ten times or more. TCRdb fed the 5' RACE reads into MiXCR, producing one record per CDR3 protein. The data hold about 25,000 distinct CDR3 sequences, with approximately 5.5% observed a single time. This sequence originates from a male donor with early-stage non-small cell lung cancer. This material consisted of PBMCs, taken at follow-up.

The CDR3 bases are TGTGCCACCAGTGGCGGGACTAGCGGCACAGATACGCAGTATTTT. Its translation is CATSGGTSGTDTQYF. This chain connects TRBV24-1 to TRBJ2-3; 10 bases are a match to TRBD2. The V gene's germline CDR1 is KGHDR and CDR2 SFDVKD. The CDR3 consists of 15 residues. V gave up 5 bases and J gave up 1 base; unmatched junction bases: 2.